This T cell receptor beta chain was sequenced for a study of T cells in Graves' hyperthyroidism and ophthalmopathy. Each patient was aged 18 to 65 and had newly diagnosed hyperthyroidism of under 2 months' duration. Using around 10 ml of fresh peripheral blood, PBMCs were prepared. Germline trimming cut 6 bases from V and 5 bases from J; bases unmatched to any gene: 9. Germline assignment: CDR1 MNHNS and CDR2 SASEGT. The CDR3 is 16 residues long. As to this clonotype: Its antigen is undetermined.

The TCR beta CDR3 regions underwent amplification using RNA transcripts as the source. The TCR CDR3 was amplified in a first-round RT-PCR using the HTBI primer set. TCRdb fed the multiplex PCR reads into MiXCR, producing one record per CDR3 protein. This sample carries under 300,000 distinct CDR3 sequences, around 15% of them seen once, and the ten largest clones take 30% to 35%. Whole-study findings and limits: Most thyroid-expanded clonotypes above 0.001 were also found in blood.

The sample was blood. The TCR originated in a woman between 50 and 59 years old with Graves' hyperthyroidism that later progressed to Graves' ophthalmopathy. This chain links TRBV6-1 with TRBJ2-2, with 10 bases lining up with TRBD1. CDR3 nucleotides: TGTGCCAGCAGCGAACGACCGGGACAGGGGACCGGGGAGCTGTTTTTT. The encoded protein is CASSERPGQGTGELFF.